This TCR beta chain was recovered during a study of blood T cell repertoires in COVID-19. Study information: PBMCs, B-cell-depleted T cells, or T cells provided the cDNA or gDNA that made up the material.

As processed by the authors: Scientists estimated how many nucleated cells there were by amplifying reference gene primers. TCRdb's table, derived via immunoSEQ multiplex PCR, lists solely in-frame clones and lacks some. Clonal size and the V and J genes are those of that table, whereas D and trimming came from the DNA. The sample has tens of thousands of clones, approximately 90% seen once; the top ten hold approximately 20%. Between the trimmed V and J ends, which lost 2 bases and 2 bases, there was a span of 9 bases. The CDR3 covers 14 residues. Germline lookup yields CDR1 KGHSY and CDR2 FQNENV. The chain carries TRBV16 and TRBJ1-1; D is undetermined. Sequenced material: peripheral blood. The TCR comes from a woman of 80 years or more with acute or convalescent COVID-19. In DNA, the CDR3 is TGTGCCAGCAGCCAACTTACAGTAAACACTGAAGCTTTCTTT. This codes for CASSQLTVNTEAFF.